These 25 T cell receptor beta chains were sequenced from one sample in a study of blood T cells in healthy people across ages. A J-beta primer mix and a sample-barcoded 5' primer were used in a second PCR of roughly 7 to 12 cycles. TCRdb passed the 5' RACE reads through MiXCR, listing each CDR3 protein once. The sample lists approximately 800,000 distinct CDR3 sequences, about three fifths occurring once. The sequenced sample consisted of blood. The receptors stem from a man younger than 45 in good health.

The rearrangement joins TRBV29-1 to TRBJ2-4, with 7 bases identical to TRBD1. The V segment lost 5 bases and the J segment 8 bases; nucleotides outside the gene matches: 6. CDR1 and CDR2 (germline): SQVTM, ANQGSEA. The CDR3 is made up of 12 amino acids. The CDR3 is CSVIGQVDIQYF. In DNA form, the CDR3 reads TGCAGCGTTATAGGACAGGTTGACATTCAGTACTTC.

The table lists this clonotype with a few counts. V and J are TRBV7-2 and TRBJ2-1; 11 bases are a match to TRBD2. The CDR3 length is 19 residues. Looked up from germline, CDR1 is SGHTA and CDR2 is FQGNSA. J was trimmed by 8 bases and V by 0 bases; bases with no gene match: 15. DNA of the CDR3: TGTGCCAGCAGCTTAGCCACGACAGGATACCTAGCGGGAGGACATGAGCAGTTCTTC. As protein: CASSLATTGYLAGGHEQFF.

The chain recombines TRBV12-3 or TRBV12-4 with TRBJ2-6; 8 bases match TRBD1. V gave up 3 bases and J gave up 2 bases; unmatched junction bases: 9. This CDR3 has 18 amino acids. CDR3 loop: CASSLPGQETAGANVLTF. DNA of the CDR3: TGTGCCAGCAGTTTGCCGGGACAGGAGACGGCTGGGGCCAACGTCCTGACTTTC.

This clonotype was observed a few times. The CDR3, as DNA: TGCGCCAGCAGCAGCTACAGGGGCAACGTCCTGACTTTC. Its translation: CASSSYRGNVLTF. The V gene is TRBV4-3, the J gene TRBJ2-6; 7 positions match TRBD1. Germline CDR1 and CDR2: LGHNA and YSLEER. The V gene end was trimmed by 5 bases and the J gene end by 9 bases; junction bases not matched to a gene: 4. The CDR3 contains 13 residues.

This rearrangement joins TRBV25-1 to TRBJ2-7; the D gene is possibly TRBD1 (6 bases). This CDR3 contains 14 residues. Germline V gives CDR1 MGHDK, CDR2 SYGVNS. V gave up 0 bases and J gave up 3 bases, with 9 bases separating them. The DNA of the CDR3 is TGTGCCAGCAGTGAATATGCAGGGGTCTACGAGCAGTACTTC. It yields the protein CASSEYAGVYEQYF.

DNA of the CDR3: TGTGCCAGCAGTTACTCTCAGGTTTACAATGAGCAGTTCTTC. This sequence encodes CASSYSQVYNEQFF. This sequence joins TRBV6-2 or TRBV6-3 and TRBJ2-1; D gene uncertain. This CDR3 comprises 14 residues. In germline, CDR1 is MNHEY, CDR2 SVGEGT. Trimming took off 0 bases at V and 4 bases at J, with 7 bases between the two ends.

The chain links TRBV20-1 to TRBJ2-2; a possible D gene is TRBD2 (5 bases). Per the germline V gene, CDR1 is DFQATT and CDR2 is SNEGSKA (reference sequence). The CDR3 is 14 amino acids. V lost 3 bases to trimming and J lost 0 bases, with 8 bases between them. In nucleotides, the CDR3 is TGCAGTGCTAGGCCCGGGGCGAACACCGGGGAGCTGTTTTTT. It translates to CSARPGANTGELFF.

The CDR3 reads CASSTQMGNTDTQYF. The CDR3 DNA is TGTGCCAGCAGCACCCAAATGGGAAACACAGATACGCAGTATTTT. V and J are TRBV7-2 and TRBJ2-3; D ambiguous. CDR3 length: 15 amino acids. Germline V gene sequence: CDR1 SGHTA, CDR2 FQGNSA. Trimming cost V 5 bases and J 2 bases, with 14 bases left between them.

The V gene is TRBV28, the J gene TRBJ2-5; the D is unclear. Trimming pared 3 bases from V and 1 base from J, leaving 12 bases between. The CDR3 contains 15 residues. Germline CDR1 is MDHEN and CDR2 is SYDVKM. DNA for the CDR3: TGTGCCAGCAGTTTCGAAGATAAAACCCAAGAGACCCAGTACTTC. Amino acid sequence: CASSFEDKTQETQYF.

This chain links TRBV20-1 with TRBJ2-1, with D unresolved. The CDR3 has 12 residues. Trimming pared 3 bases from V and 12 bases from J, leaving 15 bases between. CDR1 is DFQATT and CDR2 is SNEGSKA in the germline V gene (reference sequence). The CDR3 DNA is TGCAGTGCTAGGGCTACTGAGCTCGGGCAGTTCTTC. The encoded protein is CSARATELGQFF.

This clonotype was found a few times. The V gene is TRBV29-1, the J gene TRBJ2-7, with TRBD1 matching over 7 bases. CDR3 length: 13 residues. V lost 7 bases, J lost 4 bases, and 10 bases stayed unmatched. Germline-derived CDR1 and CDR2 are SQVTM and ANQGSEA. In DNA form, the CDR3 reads TGCAGCGCAAACCTCGGGACAGCGTACGAGCAGTACTTC. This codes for CSANLGTAYEQYF.

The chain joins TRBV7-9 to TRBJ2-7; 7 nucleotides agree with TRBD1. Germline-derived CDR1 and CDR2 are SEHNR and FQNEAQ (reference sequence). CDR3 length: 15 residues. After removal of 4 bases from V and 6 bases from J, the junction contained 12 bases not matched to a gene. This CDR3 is CASSSPRDRHLEQYF. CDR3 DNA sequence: TGTGCCAGCAGCTCGCCCCGGGACAGACACCTCGAGCAGTACTTC. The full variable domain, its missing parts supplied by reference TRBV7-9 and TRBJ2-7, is DTGVSQNPRHKITKRGQNVTFRCDPISEHNRLYWYRQTLGQGPEFLTYFQNEAQLEKSRLLSDRFSAERPKGSFSTLEIQRTEQGDSAMYLCASSSPRDRHLEQYFGPGTRLTVT.

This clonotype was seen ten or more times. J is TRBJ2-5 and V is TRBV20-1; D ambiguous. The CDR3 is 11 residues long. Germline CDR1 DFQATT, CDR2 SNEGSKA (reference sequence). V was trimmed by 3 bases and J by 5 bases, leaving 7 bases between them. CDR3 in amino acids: CSASTGETQYF. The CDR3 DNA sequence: TGCAGTGCTAGTACGGGTGAGACCCAGTACTTC.

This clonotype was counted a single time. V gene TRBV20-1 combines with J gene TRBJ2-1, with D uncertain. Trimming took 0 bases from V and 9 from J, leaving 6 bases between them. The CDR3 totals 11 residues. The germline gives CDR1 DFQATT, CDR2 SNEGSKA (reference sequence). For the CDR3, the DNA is TGCAGTGCTAGAGAGTCGGGTGAGCAGTTCTTC. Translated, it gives CSARESGEQFF.

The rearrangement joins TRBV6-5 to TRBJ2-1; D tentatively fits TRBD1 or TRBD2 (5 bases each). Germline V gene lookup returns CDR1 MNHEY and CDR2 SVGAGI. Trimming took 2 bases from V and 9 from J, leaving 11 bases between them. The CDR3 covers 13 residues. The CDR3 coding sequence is TGTGCCAGCAGTTACCTTCGGGGCGGTGAGCAGTTCTTC. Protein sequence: CASSYLRGGEQFF.

CDR3 region: CASSPQLTGELFF. CDR3 nucleotide sequence: TGTGCCAGCAGTCCCCAGTTAACCGGGGAGCTGTTTTTT. V usage is TRBV12-3 or TRBV12-4 and J usage is TRBJ2-2; D ambiguous. The CDR3 contains 13 residues. V gave up 5 bases and J gave up 5 bases, with 9 bases separating them.

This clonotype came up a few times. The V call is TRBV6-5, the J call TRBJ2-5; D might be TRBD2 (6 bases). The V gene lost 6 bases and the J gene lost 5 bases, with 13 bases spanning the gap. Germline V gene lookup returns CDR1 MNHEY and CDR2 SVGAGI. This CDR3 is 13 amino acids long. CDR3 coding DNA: TGTGCCAGCAGGCAGGGACTGGGGGAGACCCAGTACTTC. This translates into CASRQGLGETQYF.

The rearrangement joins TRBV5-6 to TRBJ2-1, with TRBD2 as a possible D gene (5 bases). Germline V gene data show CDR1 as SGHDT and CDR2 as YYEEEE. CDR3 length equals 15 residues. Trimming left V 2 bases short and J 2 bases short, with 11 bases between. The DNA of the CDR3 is TGTGCCAGCAGCTTCTTCGGGGAGACCTACAATGAGCAGTTCTTC. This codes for CASSFFGETYNEQFF.

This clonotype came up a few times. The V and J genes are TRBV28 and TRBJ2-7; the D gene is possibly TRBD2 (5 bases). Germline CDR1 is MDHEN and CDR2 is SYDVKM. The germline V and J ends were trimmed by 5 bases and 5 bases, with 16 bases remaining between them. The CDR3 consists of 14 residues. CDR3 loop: CASSLLGASHEQYF. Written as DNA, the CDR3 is TGTGCCAGCAGTCTTCTAGGAGCTAGCCACGAGCAGTACTTC.

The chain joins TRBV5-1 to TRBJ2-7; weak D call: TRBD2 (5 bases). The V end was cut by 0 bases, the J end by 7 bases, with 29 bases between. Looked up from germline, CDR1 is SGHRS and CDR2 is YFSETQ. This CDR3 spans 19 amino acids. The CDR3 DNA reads TGCGCCAGCAGCTTGGGCCGTTTTAGCGTGTTTAGCTCCTACAATGAGCAGTACTTC. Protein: CASSLGRFSVFSSYNEQYF.

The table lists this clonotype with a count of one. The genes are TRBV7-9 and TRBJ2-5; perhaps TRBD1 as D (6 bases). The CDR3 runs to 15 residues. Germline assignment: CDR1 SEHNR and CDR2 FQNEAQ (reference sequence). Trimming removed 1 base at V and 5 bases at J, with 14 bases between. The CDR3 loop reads CASSLVLRGGETQYF. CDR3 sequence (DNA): TGTGCCAGCAGCTTAGTACTCAGGGGTGGGGAGACCCAGTACTTC.

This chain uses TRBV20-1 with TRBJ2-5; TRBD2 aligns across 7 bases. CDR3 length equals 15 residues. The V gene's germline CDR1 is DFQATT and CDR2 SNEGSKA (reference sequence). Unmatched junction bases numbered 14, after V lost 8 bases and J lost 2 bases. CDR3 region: CSSSNTGGPQETQYF. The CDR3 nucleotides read TGCAGTTCGTCCAATACGGGGGGTCCTCAAGAGACCCAGTACTTC.

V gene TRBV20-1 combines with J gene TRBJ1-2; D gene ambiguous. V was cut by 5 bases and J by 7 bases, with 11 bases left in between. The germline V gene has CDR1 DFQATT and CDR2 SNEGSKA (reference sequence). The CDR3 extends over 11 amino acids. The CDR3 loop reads CSAYEEGGYTF. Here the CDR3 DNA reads TGCAGTGCTTACGAAGAGGGTGGCTACACCTTC.

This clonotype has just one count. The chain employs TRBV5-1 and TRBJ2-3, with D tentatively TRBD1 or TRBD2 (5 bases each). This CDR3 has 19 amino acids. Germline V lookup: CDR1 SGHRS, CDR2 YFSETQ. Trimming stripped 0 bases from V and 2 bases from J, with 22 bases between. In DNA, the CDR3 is TGCGCCAGCAGCTTGGGGGGGATCGGGGCGGCCCGGCCCACAGATACGCAGTATTTT. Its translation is CASSLGGIGAARPTDTQYF.

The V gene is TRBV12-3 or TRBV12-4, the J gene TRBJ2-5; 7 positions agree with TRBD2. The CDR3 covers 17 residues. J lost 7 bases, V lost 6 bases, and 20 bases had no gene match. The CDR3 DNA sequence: TGTGCCAGCAGCCGAATTGGGACGGGATCCGGGAGGCGGACCCAGTACTTC. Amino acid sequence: CASSRIGTGSGRRTQYF.